Listed here is a single TCR beta chain. The sample belongs to a study of shared clonotypes between healthy human individuals. CD45RO-negative, CCR7-selected cells formed the naive CD8 fraction, which excluded terminally differentiated effector memory CD45RA+ cells. The study enrolled healthy HIV-negative adults without recent acute infections or vaccinations as donors. V gave up 2 bases and J gave up 7 bases; unmatched junction bases: 12. Germline lookup yields CDR1 MDHEN and CDR2 SYDVKM. There are 17 residues in the CDR3. Method: immunoSEQ multiplex PCR; TCRdb's copy keeps in-frame clones and lacks some. This sample has about 1,800,000 clones, with just under 95% found just once.

The chain couples TRBV28 to TRBJ2-3; 10 nucleotides match TRBD1. The specimen was naive CD8+ T cells sorted from blood. The source of this sequence is a man between 18 and 29 years old in good health. CDR3 protein: CASSLRILTGGENTQYF. CDR3 coding DNA: TGTGCCAGCAGTTTAAGGATATTGACAGGGGGCGAGAATACGCAGTATTTT.